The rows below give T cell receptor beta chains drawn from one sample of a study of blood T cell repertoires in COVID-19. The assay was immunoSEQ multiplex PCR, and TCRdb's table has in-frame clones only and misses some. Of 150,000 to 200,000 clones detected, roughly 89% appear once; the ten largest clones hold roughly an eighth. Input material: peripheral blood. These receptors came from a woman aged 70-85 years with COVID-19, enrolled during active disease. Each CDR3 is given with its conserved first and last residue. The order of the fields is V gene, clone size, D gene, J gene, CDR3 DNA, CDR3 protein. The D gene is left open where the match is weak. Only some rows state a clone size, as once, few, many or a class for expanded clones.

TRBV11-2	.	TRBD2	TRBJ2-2	TGTGCCAGCAGCTTCGTTGGGCGACTAGCGCCCGGGGAGCTGTTTTTT	CASSFVGRLAPGELFF
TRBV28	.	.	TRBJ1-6	TGTGCCAGCGGATTATACAGGGTCAGTTCACCCCTCCACTTT	CASGLYRVSSPLHF
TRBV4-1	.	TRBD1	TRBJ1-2	TGCGCCAGCAGCCAAACACAGGGGTATACCTATGGCTACACCTTC	CASSQTQGYTYGYTF
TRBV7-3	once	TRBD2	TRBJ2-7	TGTGCCAGCAGCGGCCAGACTAGCGGGAGATACGAGCAGTACTTC	CASSGQTSGRYEQYF
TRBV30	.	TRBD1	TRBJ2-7	TGTGCCTGGAGTTTAGACAGGGGCCCCTACGAGCAGTACTTC	CAWSLDRGPYEQYF
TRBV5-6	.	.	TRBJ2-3	TGTGCCAGCAGCCCACTCTTCCGACAGTCTAAACGCACAGATACGCAGTATTTT	CASSPLFRQSKRTDTQYF
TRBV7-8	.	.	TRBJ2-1	TGTGCCAGCAGCTTAGAGGGAGCTTTCAATGAGCAGTTCTTC	CASSLEGAFNEQFF
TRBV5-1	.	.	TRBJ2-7	TGCGCCAGCAGCTTGGGGGGTAGCGAGCACGAGCAGTACTTC	CASSLGGSEHEQYF
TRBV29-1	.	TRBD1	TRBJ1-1	TGCAGCGCCGGGGGACAGGTGAACACTGAAGCTTTCTTT	CSAGGQVNTEAFF
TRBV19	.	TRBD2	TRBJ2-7	TGTGCCAGTAGTGCCAGCGGGAGTGTTTACGAGCAGTACTTC	CASSASGSVYEQYF
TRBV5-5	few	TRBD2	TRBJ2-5	TGTGCCAGCAGCTTGGTTGGGGGAGGGAACAAAGAGACCCAGTACTTC	CASSLVGGGNKETQYF
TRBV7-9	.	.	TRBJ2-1	TGTGCCAGCAGCTTAGCCCCGTCACCTAGTGAGCAGTTCTTC	CASSLAPSPSEQFF
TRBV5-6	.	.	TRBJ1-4	TGTGCCAGCAGCCCAGACACGCTCCGTCAAAAACTGTTTTTT	CASSPDTLRQKLFF
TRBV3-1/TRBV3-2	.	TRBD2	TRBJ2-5	TGTGCCAGCAGCCAATCGGGAGCGGGGGGGACGCAAGAGACCCAGTACTTC	CASSQSGAGGTQETQYF
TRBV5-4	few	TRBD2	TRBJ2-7	TGTGCCAGCAGCTCCCCAGGGACTAGCGGGGCCTACGAGCAGTACTTC	CASSSPGTSGAYEQYF
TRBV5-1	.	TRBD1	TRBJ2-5	TGCGCCAGCAGCTTGGGACAGGGGAGACAGACCCAGTACTTC	CASSLGQGRQTQYF
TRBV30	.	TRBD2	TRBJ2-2	TGTGCCTGGGGTTCTGGCGGGAGAGGCGGGGAGCTGTTTTTT	CAWGSGGRGGELFF
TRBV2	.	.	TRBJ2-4	TGTGCCAGCAGTGTTAAGGGGCAGCACATTCAGTACTTC	CASSVKGQHIQYF
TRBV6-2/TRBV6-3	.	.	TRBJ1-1	TGTGCCAGCAGTACGACACAGGGATCTGAAGCTTTCTTT	CASSTTQGSEAFF
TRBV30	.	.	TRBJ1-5	TGTGCCTGGAATCGGGTGGCGAATCAGCCCCAGCATTTT	CAWNRVANQPQHF
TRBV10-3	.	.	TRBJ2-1	TGTGCCATCAGTGATGTCGGTAGCGACAATGAGCAGTTCTTC	CAISDVGSDNEQFF
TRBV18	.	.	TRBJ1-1	TGTGCCAGCTCACCTACCGAGGGCTCTGAAGCTTTCTTT	CASSPTEGSEAFF
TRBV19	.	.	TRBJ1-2	TGTGCCAGTACCGTCGGTCGAAGGGGAGGCTACACCTTC	CASTVGRRGGYTF
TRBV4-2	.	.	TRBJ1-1	TGTGCCAGCAGCCGAACAGGGTCCCTGAACACTGAAGCTTTCTTT	CASSRTGSLNTEAFF
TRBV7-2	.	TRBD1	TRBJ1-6	TGTGCCAGCAGCGCGGGGACAGGGCTTTCACCCCTCCACTTT	CASSAGTGLSPLHF
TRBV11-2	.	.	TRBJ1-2	TGTGCCAGCAGCGTAGGTCTCCAGGCAACTAACTATGGCTACACCTTC	CASSVGLQATNYGYTF
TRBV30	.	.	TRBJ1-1	TGTGCCTGGAACTCGAACACTGAAGCTTTCTTT	CAWNSNTEAFF
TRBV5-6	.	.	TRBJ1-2	TGTGCCAGCAGCATATACCGGGAAAGTTACTATGGCTACACCTTC	CASSIYRESYYGYTF
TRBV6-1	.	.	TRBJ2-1	TGTGCCAGCAGTGAAAACCAGCGCTCCTACAATGAGCAGTTCTTC	CASSENQRSYNEQFF
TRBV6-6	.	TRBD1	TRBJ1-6	TGTGCCAGCAGTTACTTGCAGGGGGCGGTTGGTTCACCCCTCCACTTT	CASSYLQGAVGSPLHF
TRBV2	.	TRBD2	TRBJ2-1	TGTGCCAGCAGTGTACCGGGACTAGCGGGAGTGAATGAGCAGTTCTTC	CASSVPGLAGVNEQFF
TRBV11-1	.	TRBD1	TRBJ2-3	TGTGCCAGCAGCTTAGCCGGGACAGTTACAGATACGCAGTATTTT	CASSLAGTVTDTQYF
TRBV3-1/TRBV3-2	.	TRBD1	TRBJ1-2	TGTGCCAGCAGCCCACAGGGGTTTAACTATGGCTACACCTTC	CASSPQGFNYGYTF
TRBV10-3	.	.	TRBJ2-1	TGTGCCATCGGGAGTGCAACCGCTAGCTCCTACAATGAGCAGTTCTTC	CAIGSATASSYNEQFF
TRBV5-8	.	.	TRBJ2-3	TGTGCCAGCAGCGCGGGACTCGTCGTTGGCACAGATACGCAGTATTTT	CASSAGLVVGTDTQYF
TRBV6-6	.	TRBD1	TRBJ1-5	TGTGCCAGCAGTCGAAGGACAGGAACGAATATCGGCAATCAGCCCCAGCATTTT	CASSRRTGTNIGNQPQHF
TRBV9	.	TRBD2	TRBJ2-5	TGTGCCAGCAGCGGGACACTGAATAGCGGGGCACAAGAGACCCAGTACTTC	CASSGTLNSGAQETQYF
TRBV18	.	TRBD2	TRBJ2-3	TGTGCCAGCTCACCACCCGCTAGCGGAAGCACAGATACGCAGTATTTT	CASSPPASGSTDTQYF
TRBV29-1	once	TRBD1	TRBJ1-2	TGCAGCGTCGAAGACAGGGCGACCGGGAACTATGGCTACACCTTC	CSVEDRATGNYGYTF
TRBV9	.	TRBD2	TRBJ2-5	TGTGCCAGCAGCCCTCGACTAGCGCGACAAGAGACCCAGTACTTC	CASSPRLARQETQYF
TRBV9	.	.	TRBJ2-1	TGTGCCAGCAGCGTAGGACGGGACTCGCTCTACAATGAGCAGTTCTTC	CASSVGRDSLYNEQFF
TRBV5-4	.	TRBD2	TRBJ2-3	TGTGCCAGCAGCTTGTTTGCTAGCGGGAAGACCACAGATACGCAGTATTTT	CASSLFASGKTTDTQYF
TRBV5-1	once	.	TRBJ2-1	TGCGCCAGCAGCTTGATAACTAGCGAGCAGTTCTTC	CASSLITSEQFF
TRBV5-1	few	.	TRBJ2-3	TGCGCCAGCAGCTTCGGGGAGTGGGCAGATACGCAGTATTTT	CASSFGEWADTQYF
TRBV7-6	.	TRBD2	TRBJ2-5	TGTGCCAGCAGCCAGACTAGCGGGAGGGAGTTCGAGACCCAGTACTTC	CASSQTSGREFETQYF
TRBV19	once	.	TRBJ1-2	TGTGCCAGTAGTATAGGGGGCCCGTTGTCCTATGGCTACACCTTC	CASSIGGPLSYGYTF
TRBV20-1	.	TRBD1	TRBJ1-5	TGCAGTGCTAGTGAACAGGGGGAACAGCCCCAGCATTTT	CSASEQGEQPQHF
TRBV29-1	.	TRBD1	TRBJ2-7	TGCAGCGCCTCCGGACAGGGTAGCTACGAGCAGTACTTC	CSASGQGSYEQYF
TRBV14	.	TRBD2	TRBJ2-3	TGTGCCAGCAGCCCTCGACTAGCCCCAAGTCGTACGCAGTATTTT	CASSPRLAPSRTQYF
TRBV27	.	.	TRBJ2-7	TGTGCCAGCAGTTTATCGAAATCGGGGGTTCCCTACGAGCAGTACTTC	CASSLSKSGVPYEQYF
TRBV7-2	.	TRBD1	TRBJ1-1	TGTGCCAGCAGCCCACCAGGGGGTGGCAACACTGAAGCTTTCTTT	CASSPPGGGNTEAFF
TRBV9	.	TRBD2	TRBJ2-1	TGTGCCAGCAGCGTAGTCAGCGGGAGCTCCTACAATGAGCAGTTCTTC	CASSVVSGSSYNEQFF
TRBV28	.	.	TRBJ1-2	TGTGCCAGCACAATACCGGGACAAGGCATAGGCTACACCTTC	CASTIPGQGIGYTF
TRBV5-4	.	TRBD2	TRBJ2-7	TGTGCCAGCAGCTTGGCGTCTAGCGGGAACTACGAGCAGTACTTC	CASSLASSGNYEQYF
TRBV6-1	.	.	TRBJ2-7	TGTGCCAGCAGTGTAGAGTACTTGGAGGGAGGCTACGAGCAGTACTTC	CASSVEYLEGGYEQYF